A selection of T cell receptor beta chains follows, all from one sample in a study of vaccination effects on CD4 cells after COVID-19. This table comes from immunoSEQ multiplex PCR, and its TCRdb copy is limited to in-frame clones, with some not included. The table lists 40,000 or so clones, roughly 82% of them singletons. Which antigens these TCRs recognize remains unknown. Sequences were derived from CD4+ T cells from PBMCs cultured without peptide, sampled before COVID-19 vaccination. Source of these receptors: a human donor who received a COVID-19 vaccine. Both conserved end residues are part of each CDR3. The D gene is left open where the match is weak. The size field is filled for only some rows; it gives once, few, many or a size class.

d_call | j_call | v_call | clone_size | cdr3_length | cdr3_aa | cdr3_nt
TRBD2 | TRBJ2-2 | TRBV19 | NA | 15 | CASRLAGGSAGELFF | TGTGCCAGTAGATTAGCGGGGGGTAGTGCCGGGGAGCTGTTTTTT
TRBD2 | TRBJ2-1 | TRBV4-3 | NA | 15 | CASSLRWESGGAQFF | TGCGCCAGCAGCCTCCGGTGGGAGAGCGGGGGGGCGCAGTTCTTC
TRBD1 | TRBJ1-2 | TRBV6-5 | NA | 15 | CASTPNRGSNYGYTF | TGTGCCAGCACTCCAAACAGGGGCAGTAACTATGGCTACACCTTC
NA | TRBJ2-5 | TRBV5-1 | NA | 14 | CASSLTRSGETQYF | TGCGCCAGCAGCCTAACACGGTCGGGAGAGACCCAGTACTTC
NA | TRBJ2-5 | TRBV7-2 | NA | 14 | CASSRGQWEETQYF | TGTGCCAGCAGCCGGGGACAATGGGAAGAGACCCAGTACTTC
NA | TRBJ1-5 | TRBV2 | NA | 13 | CASEGDSNQPQHF | TGTGCCAGCGAGGGGGATAGCAATCAGCCCCAGCATTTT
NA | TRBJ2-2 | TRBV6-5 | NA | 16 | CASSYLGRGEVGELFF | TGTGCCAGCAGTTACCTGGGCAGGGGTGAGGTCGGGGAGCTGTTTTTT
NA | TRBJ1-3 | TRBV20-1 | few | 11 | CSASMGNTIYF | TGCAGTGCTAGTATGGGAAACACCATATATTTT
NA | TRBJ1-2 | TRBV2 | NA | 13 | CASSDPGNYGYTF | TGTGCCAGCAGTGATCCCGGAAACTATGGCTACACCTTC
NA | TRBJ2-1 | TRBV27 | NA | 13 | CSSALSSYNEQFF | TGTTCCTCGGCCTTGAGCTCCTACAATGAGCAGTTCTTC
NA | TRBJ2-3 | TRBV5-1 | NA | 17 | CASTDTSTGKSTDTQYF | TGCGCCAGCACCGATACGTCAACAGGGAAAAGCACAGATACGCAGTATTTT
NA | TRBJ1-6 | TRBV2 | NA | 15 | CASSDESLIQSTLHF | TGTGCCAGCAGTGATGAGAGCCTCATTCAATCCACCCTCCACTTT
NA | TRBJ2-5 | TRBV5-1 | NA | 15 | CASSLTGAGEETQYF | TGCGCCAGCAGCCTTACAGGGGCGGGGGAAGAGACCCAGTACTTC
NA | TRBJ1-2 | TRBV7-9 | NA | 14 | CASSLNSGGYGYTF | TGTGCCAGCAGCCTAAACAGCGGGGGCTATGGCTACACCTTC
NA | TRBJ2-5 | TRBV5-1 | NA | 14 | CASSPEGRWETQYF | TGCGCCAGCAGCCCCGAGGGGAGGTGGGAGACCCAGTACTTC
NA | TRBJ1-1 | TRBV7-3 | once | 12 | CASSQSGAEAFF | TGTGCCAGCAGCCAGTCCGGCGCTGAAGCTTTCTTT
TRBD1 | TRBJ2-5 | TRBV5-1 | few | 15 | CASSYGQGTSMAQYF | TGCGCCAGCAGCTATGGACAGGGCACGTCTATGGCCCAGTACTTC
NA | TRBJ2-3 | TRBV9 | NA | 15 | CASSPLGTSTDTQYF | TGTGCCAGCAGTCCCCTGGGGACTAGCACAGATACGCAGTATTTT
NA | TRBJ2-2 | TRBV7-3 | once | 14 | CASSPRGASGELFF | TGTGCCAGCAGCCCTCGGGGGGCGAGCGGGGAGCTGTTTTTT
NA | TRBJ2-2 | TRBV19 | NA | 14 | CAIQGKGPTGELFF | TGTGCCATTCAAGGGAAGGGTCCCACCGGGGAGCTGTTTTTT
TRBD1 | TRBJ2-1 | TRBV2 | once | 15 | CASSGQGTSYNEQFF | TGTGCCAGCAGTGGACAGGGGACGTCCTACAATGAGCAGTTCTTC
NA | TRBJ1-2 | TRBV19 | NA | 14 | CASSRDRGNYGYTF | TGTGCCAGTAGTCGGGACCGAGGTAACTATGGCTACACCTTC
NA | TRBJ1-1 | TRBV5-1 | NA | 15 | CASSLVSSGNTEAFF | TGCGCCAGCAGCTTGGTCTCGTCCGGGAACACTGAAGCTTTCTTT
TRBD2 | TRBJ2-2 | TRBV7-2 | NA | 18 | CASSLQATTSGGIGELFF | TGTGCCAGCAGCTTACAGGCTACTACTAGCGGGGGGATCGGGGAGCTGTTTTTT
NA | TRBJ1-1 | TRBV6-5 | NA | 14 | CASTRDTAATEAFF | TGTGCCAGCACCCGGGACACGGCGGCGACTGAAGCTTTCTTT
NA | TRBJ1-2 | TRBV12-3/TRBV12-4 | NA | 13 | CASSWTRDYGYTF | TGTGCCAGCAGTTGGACACGGGACTATGGCTACACCTTC
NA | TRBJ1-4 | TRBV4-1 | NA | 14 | CASSIMWGGEKLFF | TGCGCCAGCAGCATTATGTGGGGGGGTGAAAAACTGTTTTTT
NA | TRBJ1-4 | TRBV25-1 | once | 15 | CASSEVLGGSEKLFF | TGTGCCAGCAGTGAAGTTCTAGGGGGTAGTGAAAAACTGTTTTTT
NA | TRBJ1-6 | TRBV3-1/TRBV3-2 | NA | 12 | CASSLGSPPLHF | TGTGCCAGCAGCCTGGGGAGTCCACCCCTCCACTTT
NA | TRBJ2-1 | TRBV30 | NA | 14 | CAWSVLPGLGEQFF | TGTGCCTGGAGTGTACTCCCGGGTTTGGGTGAGCAGTTCTTC
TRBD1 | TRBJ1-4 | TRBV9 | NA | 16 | CASSPRGAGGYEKLFF | TGTGCCAGCAGCCCCCGTGGGGCAGGGGGCTATGAAAAACTGTTTTTT
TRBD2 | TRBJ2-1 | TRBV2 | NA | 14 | CASGGGPGTNEQFF | TGTGCCAGCGGGGGGGGTCCCGGTACGAATGAGCAGTTCTTC
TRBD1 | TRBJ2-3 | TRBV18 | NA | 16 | CASSLGQGDSTDTQYF | TGTGCCAGCTCACTGGGACAGGGAGATAGCACAGATACGCAGTATTTT
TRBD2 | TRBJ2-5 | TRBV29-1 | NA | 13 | CSVRLAETETQYF | TGCAGCGTGAGACTAGCGGAGACCGAGACCCAGTACTTC
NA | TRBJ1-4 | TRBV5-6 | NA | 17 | CASSLVLRIATNEKLFF | TGTGCCAGCAGCTTGGTGCTGAGGATTGCAACTAATGAAAAACTGTTTTTT
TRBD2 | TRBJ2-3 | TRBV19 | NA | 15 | CASTSSGGTTDTQYF | TGTGCCAGTACCTCATCGGGGGGTACCACAGATACGCAGTATTTT
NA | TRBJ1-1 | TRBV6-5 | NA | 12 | CASRKLGTEAFF | TGTGCCAGCAGAAAACTCGGCACTGAAGCTTTCTTT
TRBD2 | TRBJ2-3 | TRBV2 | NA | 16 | CASSVISGGSPDTQYF | TGTGCCAGCAGTGTTATTAGCGGGGGGTCCCCAGATACGCAGTATTTT
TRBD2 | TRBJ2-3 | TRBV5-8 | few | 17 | CASPGTILSTKTDTQYF | TGTGCCAGCCCAGGGACTATCCTATCGACTAAGACAGATACGCAGTATTTT
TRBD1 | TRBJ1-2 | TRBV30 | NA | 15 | CAWTITGVGNYGYTF | TGTGCCTGGACCATCACAGGGGTAGGGAACTATGGCTACACCTTC
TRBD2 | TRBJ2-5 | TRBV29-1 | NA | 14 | CSAVAGGPKETQYF | TGCAGCGCCGTAGCGGGGGGGCCCAAAGAGACCCAGTACTTC
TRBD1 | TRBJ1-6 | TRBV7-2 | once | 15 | CASSLLDRGNSPLHF | TGTGCCAGCAGCTTACTGGACAGGGGGAACTCACCCCTCCACTTT
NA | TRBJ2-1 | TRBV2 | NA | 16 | CASSPERGGAYNEQFF | TGTGCCAGCAGCCCCGAGCGTGGGGGGGCTTACAATGAGCAGTTCTTC
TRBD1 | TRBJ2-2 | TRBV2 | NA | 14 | CATRTGSNTGELFF | TGTGCCACCCGGACAGGATCAAACACCGGGGAGCTGTTTTTT
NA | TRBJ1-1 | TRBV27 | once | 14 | CASGPGDPNTEAFF | TGTGCCAGCGGACCAGGGGACCCGAACACTGAAGCTTTCTTT
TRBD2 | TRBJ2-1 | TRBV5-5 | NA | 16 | CASSLGLADYYNEQFF | TGTGCCAGCAGCTTGGGACTAGCGGACTACTACAATGAGCAGTTCTTC
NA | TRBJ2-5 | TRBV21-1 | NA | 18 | CASPRALPTSEVWETQYF | TGTGCCAGCCCCAGGGCCCTTCCGACTAGCGAGGTTTGGGAGACCCAGTACTTC